The 9 T cell receptor beta chains below all came from one sample that was sequenced in a study of control samples from healthy donors and cancer patients. The protocol was immunoSEQ multiplex PCR, while the TCRdb copy is restricted to in-frame clones and leaves out a portion. The sample consists of about 120,000 clones, more than 75% of them appearing once. The material sequenced was blood. The receptors derive from a man younger than 30 in good health.

The genes are TRBV7-3 and TRBJ2-7; tentative D call: TRBD2 (5 bases). The CDR3 length is 14 residues. V was clipped by 3 bases and J by 7 bases, with 16 bases between them. Germline CDR1 reads SGHTA; CDR2 reads FQGTGA. This chain's CDR3 is CASSLGYQRGEQYF. The CDR3 DNA follows: TGTGCCAGCAGCTTGGGATATCAGCGAGGGGAGCAGTACTTC.

The rearrangement joins TRBV9 to TRBJ2-3, with 15 bases aligning to TRBD2. This CDR3 comprises 19 residues. CDR1 SGDLS and CDR2 YYNGEE come from the germline V gene. Germline trimming cut 4 bases from V and 2 bases from J; bases unmatched to any gene: 11. The CDR3 coding sequence is TGTGCCAGCAGCCCGCGGACTAGCGGGAGGGGAAGGGACACAGATACGCAGTATTTT. Its translation is CASSPRTSGRGRDTDTQYF.

This chain uses TRBV12-3 or TRBV12-4 with TRBJ1-1; D not resolved. CDR3 length: 13 amino acids. The V gene lost 2 bases and the J gene lost 0 bases, with 4 bases spanning the gap. In nucleotides, the CDR3 is TGTGCCAGCAGTTTACCGCTGAACACTGAAGCTTTCTTT. Translated: CASSLPLNTEAFF.

This chain links TRBV7-2 with TRBJ1-5; TRBD1 is a possible D gene (5 bases). Germline CDR1 is SGHTA and CDR2 is FQGNSA. V dropped 5 bases and J dropped 4 bases, with 9 bases sitting between them. This CDR3 comprises 13 residues. The CDR3 spells CASSDRSNQPQHF. For the CDR3, the DNA is TGTGCCAGCAGCGACAGAAGTAATCAGCCCCAGCATTTT.

The chain carries TRBV30 and TRBJ1-3; 7 nucleotides align to TRBD1. CDR3 length: 18 amino acids. After removal of 0 bases from V and 4 bases from J, the junction contained 15 bases not matched to a gene. Germline V gene data show CDR1 as GTSNPN and CDR2 as SVGIG (reference sequence). The CDR3 region has the DNA TGTGCCTGGAGTGTATTTAGCTCGGACAGGTGGTGGGGAAACACCATATATTTT. Translating it yields CAWSVFSSDRWWGNTIYF.

The chain links TRBV24-1 to TRBJ2-2; 7 bases map to TRBD2. Trimming cost V 1 base and J 1 base; bases outside gene matches: 11. Germline V lookup: CDR1 KGHDR, CDR2 SFDVKD. The CDR3 is 19 residues long. This CDR3 reads CATSDFASGVLGNTGELFF. CDR3 in DNA: TGTGCCACCAGTGATTTTGCTAGCGGAGTGTTAGGGAACACCGGGGAGCTGTTTTTT.

The V gene is TRBV6-5, the J gene TRBJ1-1, with D possibly matching TRBD1 (5 bases). CDR3 length: 16 residues. The germline V gene encodes CDR1 MNHEY and CDR2 SVGAGI. V dropped 2 bases and J dropped 4 bases, with 17 bases sitting between them. The chain's CDR3 is CASSYKIWGKATEAFF. In nucleotides, the CDR3 is TGTGCCAGCAGTTACAAAATTTGGGGCAAGGCCACTGAAGCTTTCTTT.

The rearrangement joins TRBV9 to TRBJ2-1; D ambiguous. CDR3 length: 13 amino acids. V lost 3 bases to trimming and J lost 10 bases, with 14 bases between them. Germline values: CDR1 SGDLS, CDR2 YYNGEE. Written as DNA, the CDR3 is TGTGCCAGCAGCGGGAGTAAGGGCTGGGAGCAGTTCTTC. Its protein product is CASSGSKGWEQFF.

The gene calls are TRBV24-1 and TRBJ2-3, with 14 bases aligning to TRBD2. Germline trimming cut 3 bases from V and 2 bases from J; bases unmatched to any gene: 9. CDR3 length: 19 amino acids. The germline V gene encodes CDR1 KGHDR and CDR2 SFDVKD. The CDR3 DNA follows: TGTGCCACCAGTGATCCGGGACTAGCGGGAGAGGGGGCCACAGATACGCAGTATTTT. Protein sequence: CATSDPGLAGEGATDTQYF.